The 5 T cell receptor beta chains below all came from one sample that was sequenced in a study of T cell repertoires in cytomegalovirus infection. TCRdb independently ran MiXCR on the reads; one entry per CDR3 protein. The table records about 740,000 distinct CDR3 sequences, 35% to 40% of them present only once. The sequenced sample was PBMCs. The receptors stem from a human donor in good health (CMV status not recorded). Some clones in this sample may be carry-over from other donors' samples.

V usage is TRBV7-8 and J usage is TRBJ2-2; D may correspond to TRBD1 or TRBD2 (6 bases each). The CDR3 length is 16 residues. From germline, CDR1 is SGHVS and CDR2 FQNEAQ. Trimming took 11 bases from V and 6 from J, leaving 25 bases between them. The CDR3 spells CALSLDGQGRSGELFF. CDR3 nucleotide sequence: TGTGCCCTCAGCTTAGATGGTCAGGGGAGGTCCGGGGAGCTGTTTTTT.

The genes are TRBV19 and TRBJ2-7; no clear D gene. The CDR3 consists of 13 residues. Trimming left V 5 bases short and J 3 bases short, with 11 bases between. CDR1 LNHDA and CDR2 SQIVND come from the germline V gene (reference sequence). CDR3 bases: TGTGCCAGTAGTGTGGACCTTGTCTACGAGCAGTACTTC. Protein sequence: CASSVDLVYEQYF. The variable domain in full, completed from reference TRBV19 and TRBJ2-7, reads DGGITQSPKYLFRKEGQNVTLSCEQNLNHDAMYWYRQDPGQGLRLIYYSQIVNDFQKGDIAEGYSVSREKKESFPLTVTSAQKNPTAFYLCASSVDLVYEQYFGPGTRLTVT.

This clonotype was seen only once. The CDR3 coding sequence is TGTGCCAGTAGTATCTTGGGGACAGGGGGCGATCAGCCCCAGCATTTT. It codes for CASSILGTGGDQPQHF. The chain recombines TRBV19 with TRBJ1-5; TRBD1 matches at 12 bases. Per germline, CDR1 LNHDA and CDR2 SQIVND (reference sequence). The CDR3 is made up of 16 amino acids. V lost 3 bases, J lost 5 bases, and 5 bases stayed unmatched.

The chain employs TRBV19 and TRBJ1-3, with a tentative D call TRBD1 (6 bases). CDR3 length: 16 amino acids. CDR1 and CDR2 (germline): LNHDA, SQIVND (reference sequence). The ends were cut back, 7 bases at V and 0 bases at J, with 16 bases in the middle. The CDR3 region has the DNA TGTGCCAGTACCATTACCGGGACACTCTCTGGAAACACCATATATTTT. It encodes CASTITGTLSGNTIYF.

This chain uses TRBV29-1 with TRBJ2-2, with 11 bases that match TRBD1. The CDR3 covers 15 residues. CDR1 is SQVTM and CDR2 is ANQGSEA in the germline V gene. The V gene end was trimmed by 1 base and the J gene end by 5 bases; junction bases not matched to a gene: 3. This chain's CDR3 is CSVEGTGGGTGELFF. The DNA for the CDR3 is TGCAGCGTTGAAGGGACAGGGGGCGGGACCGGGGAGCTGTTTTTT.